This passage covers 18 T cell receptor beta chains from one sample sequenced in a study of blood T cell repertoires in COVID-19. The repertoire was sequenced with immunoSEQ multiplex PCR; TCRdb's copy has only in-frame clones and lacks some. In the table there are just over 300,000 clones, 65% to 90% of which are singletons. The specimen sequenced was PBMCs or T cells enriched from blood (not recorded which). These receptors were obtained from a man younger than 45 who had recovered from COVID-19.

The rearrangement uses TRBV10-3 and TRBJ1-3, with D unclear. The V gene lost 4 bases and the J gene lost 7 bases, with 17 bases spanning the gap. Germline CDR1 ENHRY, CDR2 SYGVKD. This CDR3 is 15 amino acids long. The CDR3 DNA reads TGTGCCATCAGTGGGCCACTCCCCTACGGGAACACCATATATTTT. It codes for CAISGPLPYGNTIYF.

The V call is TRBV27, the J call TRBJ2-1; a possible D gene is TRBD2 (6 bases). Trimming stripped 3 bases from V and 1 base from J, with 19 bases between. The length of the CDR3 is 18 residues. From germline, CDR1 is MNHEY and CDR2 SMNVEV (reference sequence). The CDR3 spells CASSLAAGRSRSYNEQFF. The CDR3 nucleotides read TGTGCCAGCAGTTTGGCGGCGGGGAGGTCGAGATCCTACAATGAGCAGTTCTTC.

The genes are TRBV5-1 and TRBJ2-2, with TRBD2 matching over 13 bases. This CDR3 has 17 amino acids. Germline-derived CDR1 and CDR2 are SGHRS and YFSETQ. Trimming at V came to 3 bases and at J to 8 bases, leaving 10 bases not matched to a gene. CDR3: CASSSGLAGRFVGELFF. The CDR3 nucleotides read TGCGCCAGCAGCTCGGGACTAGCGGGACGGTTTGTAGGGGAGCTGTTTTTT. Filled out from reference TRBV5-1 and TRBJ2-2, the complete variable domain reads KAGVTQTPRYLIKTRGQQVTLSCSPISGHRSVSWYQQTPGQGLQFLFEYFSETQRNKGNFPGRFSGRQFSNSRSEMNVSTLELGDSALYLCASSSGLAGRFVGELFFGEGSRLTVL.

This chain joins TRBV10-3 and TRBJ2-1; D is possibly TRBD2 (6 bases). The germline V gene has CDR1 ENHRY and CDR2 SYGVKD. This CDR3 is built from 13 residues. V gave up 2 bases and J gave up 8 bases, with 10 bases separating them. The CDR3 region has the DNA TGTGCCATCAGTGAGACTAGCAAGTATGAGCAGTTCTTC. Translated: CAISETSKYEQFF.

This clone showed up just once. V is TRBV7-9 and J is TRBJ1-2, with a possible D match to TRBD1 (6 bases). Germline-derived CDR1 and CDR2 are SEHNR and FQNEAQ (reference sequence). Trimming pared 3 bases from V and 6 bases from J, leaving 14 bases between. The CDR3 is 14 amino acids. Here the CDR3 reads CASSFHRADDGYTF. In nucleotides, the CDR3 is TGTGCCAGCAGCTTCCACAGGGCTGACGATGGCTACACCTTC. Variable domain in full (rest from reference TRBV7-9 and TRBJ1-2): DTGVSQNPRHKITKRGQNVTFRCDPISEHNRLYWYRQTLGQGPEFLTYFQNEAQLEKSRLLSDRFSAERPKGSFSTLEIQRTEQGDSAMYLCASSFHRADDGYTFGSGTRLTVV.

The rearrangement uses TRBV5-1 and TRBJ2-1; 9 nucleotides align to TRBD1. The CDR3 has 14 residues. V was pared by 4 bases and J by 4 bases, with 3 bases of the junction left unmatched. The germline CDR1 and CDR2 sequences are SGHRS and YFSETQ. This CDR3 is CASSAGTGYNEQFF. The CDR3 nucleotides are TGCGCCAGCAGCGCAGGGACAGGGTACAATGAGCAGTTCTTC. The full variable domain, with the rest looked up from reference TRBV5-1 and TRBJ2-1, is KAGVTQTPRYLIKTRGQQVTLSCSPISGHRSVSWYQQTPGQGLQFLFEYFSETQRNKGNFPGRFSGRQFSNSRSEMNVSTLELGDSALYLCASSAGTGYNEQFFGPGTRLTVL.

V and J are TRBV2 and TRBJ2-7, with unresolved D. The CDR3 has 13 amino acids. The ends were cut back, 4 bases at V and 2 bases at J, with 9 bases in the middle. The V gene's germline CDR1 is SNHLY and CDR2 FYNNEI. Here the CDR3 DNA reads TGTGCCAGCAGTGTGGGCCGAGCCTACGAGCAGTACTTC. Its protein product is CASSVGRAYEQYF.

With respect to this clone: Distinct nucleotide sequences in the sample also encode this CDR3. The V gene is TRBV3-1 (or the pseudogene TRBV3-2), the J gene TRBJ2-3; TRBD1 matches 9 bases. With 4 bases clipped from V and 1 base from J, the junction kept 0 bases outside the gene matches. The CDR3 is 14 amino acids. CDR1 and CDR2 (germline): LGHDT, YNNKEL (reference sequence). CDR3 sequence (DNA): TGTGCCAGCAGCCGGGACAGGGGCACAGATACGCAGTATTTT. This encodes CASSRDRGTDTQYF.

Here the CDR3 reads CASTNLNQAEANEQFF. In DNA form, the CDR3 reads TGTGCCAGCACCAATTTGAACCAGGCCGAAGCCAATGAGCAGTTCTTC. The rearrangement uses TRBV7-9 and TRBJ2-1; D gene uncertain. Germline V CDR1 and CDR2: SEHNR, FQNEAQ (reference sequence). Trimming pared 7 bases from V and 6 bases from J, leaving 22 bases between. The CDR3 is made up of 16 amino acids.

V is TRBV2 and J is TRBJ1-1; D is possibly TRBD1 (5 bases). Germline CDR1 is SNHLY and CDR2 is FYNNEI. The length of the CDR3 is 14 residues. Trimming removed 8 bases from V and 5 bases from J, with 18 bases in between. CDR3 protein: CASAQEGVRTEAFF. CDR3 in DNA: TGTGCCAGCGCACAGGAAGGAGTCAGGACTGAAGCTTTCTTT.

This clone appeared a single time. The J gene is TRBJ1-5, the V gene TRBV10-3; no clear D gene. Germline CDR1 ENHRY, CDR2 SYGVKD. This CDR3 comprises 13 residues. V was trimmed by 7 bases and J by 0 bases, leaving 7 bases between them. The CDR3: CAIKADSNQPQHF. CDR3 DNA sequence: TGTGCCATCAAAGCCGATAGCAATCAGCCCCAGCATTTT.

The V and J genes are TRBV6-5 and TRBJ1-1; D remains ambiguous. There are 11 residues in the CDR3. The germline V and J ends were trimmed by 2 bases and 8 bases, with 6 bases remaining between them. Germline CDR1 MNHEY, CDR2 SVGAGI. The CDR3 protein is CASSYAREAFF. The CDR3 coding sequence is TGTGCCAGCAGTTACGCCCGGGAAGCTTTCTTT.

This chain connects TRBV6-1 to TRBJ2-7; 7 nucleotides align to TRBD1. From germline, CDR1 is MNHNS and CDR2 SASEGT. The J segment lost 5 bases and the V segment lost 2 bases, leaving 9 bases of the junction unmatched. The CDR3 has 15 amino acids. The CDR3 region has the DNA TGTGCCAGCAGTGAACAGGGAGAAGGGGGCCACGAGCAGTACTTC. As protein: CASSEQGEGGHEQYF.

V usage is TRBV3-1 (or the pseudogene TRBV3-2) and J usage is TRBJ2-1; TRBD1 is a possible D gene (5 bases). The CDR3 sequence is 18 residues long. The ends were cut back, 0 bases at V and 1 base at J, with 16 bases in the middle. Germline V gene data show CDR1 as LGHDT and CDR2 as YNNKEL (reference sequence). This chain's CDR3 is CASSQDLYGQGSYNEQFF. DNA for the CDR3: TGTGCCAGCAGCCAAGATCTATACGGTCAGGGATCCTACAATGAGCAGTTCTTC.

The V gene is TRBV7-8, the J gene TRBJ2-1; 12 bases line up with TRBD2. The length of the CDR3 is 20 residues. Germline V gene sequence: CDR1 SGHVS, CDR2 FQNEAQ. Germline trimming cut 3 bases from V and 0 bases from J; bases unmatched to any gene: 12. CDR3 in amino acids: CASSFFTPPGLAGSYNEQFF. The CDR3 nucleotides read TGTGCCAGCAGCTTTTTCACTCCTCCGGGACTAGCGGGCTCCTACAATGAGCAGTTCTTC.

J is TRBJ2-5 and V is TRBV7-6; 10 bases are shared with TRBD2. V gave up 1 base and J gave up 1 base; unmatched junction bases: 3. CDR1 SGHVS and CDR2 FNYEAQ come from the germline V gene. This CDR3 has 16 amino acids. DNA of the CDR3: TGTGCCAGCAGCTTAGGGCCTAGCGGGGGCCAAGAGACCCAGTACTTC. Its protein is CASSLGPSGGQETQYF.

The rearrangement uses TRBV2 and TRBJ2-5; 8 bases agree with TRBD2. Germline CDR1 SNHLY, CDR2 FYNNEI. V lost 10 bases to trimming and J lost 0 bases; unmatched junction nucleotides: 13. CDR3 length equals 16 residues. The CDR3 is CATPGSSGDYQETQYF. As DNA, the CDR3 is TGTGCCACCCCGGGAAGTAGCGGGGACTACCAAGAGACCCAGTACTTC.

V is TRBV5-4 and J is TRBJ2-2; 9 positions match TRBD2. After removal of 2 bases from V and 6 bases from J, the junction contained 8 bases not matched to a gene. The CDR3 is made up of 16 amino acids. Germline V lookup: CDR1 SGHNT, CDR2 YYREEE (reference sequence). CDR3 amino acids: CASSLGGLAGPGELFF. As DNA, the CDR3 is TGTGCCAGCAGCTTAGGTGGGCTAGCGGGACCCGGGGAGCTGTTTTTT.